A single TCR beta chain is shown here with its context. Antigen specificity is unknown. This specimen belongs to a study of breast tumors, draining lymph nodes, adjacent tissues. Whole-study findings and limits: The lymph node origin of tumor T cells was framed as consistent with a hypothesis, not demonstrated. Tumors had less TCR diversity than lymph nodes, more than nontumor tissue.

V lost 0 bases and J 1 base, leaving 11 bases between the germline ends. This CDR3 comprises 16 residues. Germline loops: CDR1 LGHNA, CDR2 YNFKEQ. TCRdb re-derived calls from the multiplex PCR reads in MiXCR, one entry per CDR3 protein. The profile shows about 35,000 distinct CDR3 sequences, around a third of them singletons. This TCR derives from a female donor with breast cancer. Some clones in this sample may be carry-over from other donors' samples. Sequenced: breast tumor tissue. The chain combines TRBV4-2 with TRBJ2-3; the D is unclear. The CDR3 sequence is CASSQESSPRTDTQYF. CDR3 DNA: TGTGCCAGCAGCCAAGAGAGTAGCCCCCGCACAGATACGCAGTATTTT.